This TCR beta chain comes out of a study of blood T cell repertoires in COVID-19. Study-level information: The analysed material was cDNA or gDNA that came from T cells, B-cell-depleted T cells, or PBMCs.

In its sample, this clone was seen once. As originally analysed: Reference gene primers were amplified, and this amplification served to estimate nucleated cell counts. The data were produced by immunoSEQ multiplex PCR, yet TCRdb's version contains in-frame clones alone and is incomplete. V and J calls and clone size are copied from that table; D and trimming were computed from the DNA. The sample consists of some 16,000 clones, approximately 93% of them appearing once. The CDR3 is 14 residues long. What was sequenced was peripheral blood. The gene calls are TRBV12-1 and TRBJ2-7; the DNA was not compared with TRBD2, the D call given in the table. TRBV12-1 is described as a pseudogene. The clonotype was recovered from a human donor in a cohort sampled during active COVID-19. The CDR3 loop is CASSCPGLAYEQYF. CDR3 in DNA: TGTGCCAGCAGCTGCCCGGGACTCGCCTACGAGCAGTACTTC.